This T cell receptor beta chain originates from a study of CD8 T cells in ankylosing spondylitis. TCRdb fed the 5' RACE reads into MiXCR, producing one record per CDR3 protein. The repertoire holds about 840,000 distinct CDR3 sequences, with about 11% as singletons. Per the germline V gene, CDR1 is SQVTM and CDR2 is ANQGSEA. CDR3 size: 13 residues. The V end was cut by 6 bases, the J end by 0 bases, with 9 bases between. Overall study results and limits: Disease-linked clones reportedly concentrated significantly in matched ankylosing spondylitis synovial fluid. About 8 highly homologous variants made up a TCR beta motif, and this motif appeared characteristic of ankylosing spondylitis blood.

Remarks on this clonotype: Antigen specificity is unknown.

The sample was blood, either unsorted or a sorted T cell fraction (not recorded which). The chain carries TRBV29-1 and TRBJ2-4; D remains unclear. The sequence derives from a male donor with ankylosing spondylitis. As DNA, the CDR3 is TGCAGCGTCTCGCGGCTAGCCAAAAACATTCAGTACTTC. This codes for CSVSRLAKNIQYF. The variable domain in full, completed from reference TRBV29-1 and TRBJ2-4, reads SAVISQKPSRDICQRGTSLTIQCQVDSQVTMMFWYRQQPGQSLTLIATANQGSEATYESGFVIDKFPISRPNLTFSTLTVSNMSPEDSSIYLCSVSRLAKNIQYFGAGTRLSVL.